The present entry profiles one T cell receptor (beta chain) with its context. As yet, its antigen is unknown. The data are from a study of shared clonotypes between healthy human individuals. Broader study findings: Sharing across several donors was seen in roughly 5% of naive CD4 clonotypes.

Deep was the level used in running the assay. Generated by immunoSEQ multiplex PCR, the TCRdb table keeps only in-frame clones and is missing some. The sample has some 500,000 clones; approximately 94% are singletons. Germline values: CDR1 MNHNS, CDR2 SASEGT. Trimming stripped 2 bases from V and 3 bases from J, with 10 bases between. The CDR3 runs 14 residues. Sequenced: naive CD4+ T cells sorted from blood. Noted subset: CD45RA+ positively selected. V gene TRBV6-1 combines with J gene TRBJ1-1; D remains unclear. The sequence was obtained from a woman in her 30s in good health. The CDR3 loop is CASSESPIYTEAFF. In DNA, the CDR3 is TGTGCCAGCAGTGAATCGCCAATTTACACTGAAGCTTTCTTT.